These 24 T cell receptor beta chains were sequenced from one sample in a study of blood T cell repertoires in COVID-19 (dated by TCRdb to 2020 to 2021). Libraries were prepared through the immunoSEQ multiplex PCR assay. Not all clones reach the TCRdb copy of this immuneACCESS table, which keeps in-frame sequences only. Checked studies attribute under half of the gap to unresolved V genes and leave the rest unexplained. The sample table holds approximately 100,000 clones, of which roughly 79% were seen once. The ten largest clones capture about 10% of the sample. Material: peripheral blood. Source of these receptors: a man between 65 and 80 years old with acute or convalescent COVID-19.

The rearrangement uses TRBV19 and TRBJ2-5; TRBD2 matches at 13 bases. In germline, CDR1 is LNHDA, CDR2 SQIVND (reference sequence). This CDR3 is built from 19 residues. The junction had 15 bases not matched to a gene; V was cut back by 5 bases and J by 3 bases. The CDR3 protein is CASSARTSGGPQREETQYF. Here the CDR3 DNA reads TGTGCCAGTAGTGCAAGGACTAGCGGGGGCCCCCAACGGGAAGAGACCCAGTACTTC. Full variable domain (remainder filled in from reference TRBV19 and TRBJ2-5): DGGITQSPKYLFRKEGQNVTLSCEQNLNHDAMYWYRQDPGQGLRLIYYSQIVNDFQKGDIAEGYSVSREKKESFPLTVTSAQKNPTAFYLCASSARTSGGPQREETQYFGPGTRLLVL.

This chain uses TRBV6-4 with TRBJ2-5, with 8 bases that match TRBD1. The CDR3 has 15 amino acids. Germline loops: CDR1 MRHNA, CDR2 SNTAGT. J lost 2 bases, V lost 5 bases, and 7 bases had no gene match. In nucleotides, the CDR3 is TGTGCCAGCAGTACCGGGACAGGATCTCAAGAGACCCAGTACTTC. Its translation: CASSTGTGSQETQYF.

As concerns this clone: At one of its ends the junction is not consistent with the germline gene, which may arise from a read error. V is TRBV9 and J is TRBJ2-7; 9 bases line up with TRBD1. This CDR3 has 18 amino acids. CDR1 is SGDLS, CDR2 YYNGEE, per germline. This CDR3 reads CASSAPGQGIRSSSEQYF. The CDR3 region has the DNA TGTGCCAGCAGCGCGCCGGGACAGGGAATACGGTCGTCCTCCGAGCAGTACTTC.

This chain joins TRBV15 and TRBJ1-6, with 8 positions matching TRBD1. The germline V gene encodes CDR1 LNHNV and CDR2 YYDKDF (reference sequence). Trimming cost V 3 bases and J 0 bases; bases outside gene matches: 4. The CDR3 is made up of 17 amino acids. CDR3 sequence: CATSRDRVNSYNSPLHF. As DNA, the CDR3 is TGTGCCACCAGCAGGGACAGGGTTAACTCCTATAATTCACCCCTCCACTTT.

This rearrangement joins TRBV7-2 to TRBJ2-7, with 7 bases fitting TRBD2. Germline values: CDR1 SGHTA, CDR2 FQGNSA. Losses at the gene ends were 0 bases for V and 0 bases for J; bases not matched to a gene: 2. The CDR3 spans 15 residues. The DNA of the CDR3 is TGTGCCAGCAGCTTAGCGGGGAGGGCCTCCTACGAGCAGTACTTC. This codes for CASSLAGRASYEQYF.

The V gene is TRBV11-2, the J gene TRBJ2-5; 11 bases are a match to TRBD2. With V trimmed by 5 bases and J by 4 bases, 9 bases remained unmatched. Germline V gene lookup returns CDR1 SGHAT and CDR2 FQNNGV. This CDR3 comprises 16 residues. The CDR3 loop reads CASSQQLAGGPETQYF. CDR3 coding DNA: TGTGCCAGCAGCCAACAGCTAGCGGGAGGTCCAGAGACCCAGTACTTC.

The V call is TRBV5-1, the J call TRBJ2-1; D unclear. V was clipped by 4 bases and J by 8 bases, with 10 bases between them. This CDR3 is built from 12 residues. Germline CDR1 and CDR2: SGHRS and YFSETQ. For the CDR3, the DNA is TGCGCCAGCAGCCCCAATAGAGATGAGCAGTTCTTC. This translates into CASSPNRDEQFF.

The chain carries TRBV20-1 and TRBJ2-2, with TRBD2 matching 7 bases. Germline V gene data show CDR1 as DFQATT and CDR2 as SNEGSKA (reference sequence). Unmatched junction bases numbered 3, after V lost 6 bases and J lost 14 bases. The length of the CDR3 is 9 residues. CDR3 coding DNA: TGCAGTGCGGGGACTAAACTGTTTTTT. Translation: CSAGTKLFF.

The rearrangement uses TRBV11-2 and TRBJ1-1; D not resolved. The germline gives CDR1 SGHAT, CDR2 FQNNGV. CDR3 length: 13 residues. The ends were cut back, 6 bases at V and 1 base at J, with 9 bases in the middle. CDR3 nucleotide sequence: TGTGCCAGCAGAATACACAGGAACACTGAAGCTTTCTTT. This translates into CASRIHRNTEAFF.

The rearrangement links TRBV30 to TRBJ1-1; D is unresolved. Germline V gene data show CDR1 as GTSNPN and CDR2 as SVGIG (reference sequence). The V end was cut by 2 bases, the J end by 8 bases, with 15 bases between. The CDR3 has 13 residues. Here the CDR3 reads CAWSTHGKVEAFF. DNA for the CDR3: TGTGCCTGGAGTACCCACGGGAAAGTCGAAGCTTTCTTT.

The gene calls are TRBV6-5 and TRBJ1-2; 9 bases are shared with TRBD1. CDR1 MNHEY and CDR2 SVGAGI come from the germline V gene. The CDR3 covers 13 residues. The ends lost 5 bases at V and 8 bases at J; junction bases unmatched: 6. DNA of the CDR3: TGTGCCAGCAGTAAGGGACAGGGTTTGGGCTACACCTTC. It is translated as CASSKGQGLGYTF.

This chain joins TRBV13 and TRBJ2-1, with 10 bases matching TRBD2. V gave up 5 bases and J gave up 4 bases; unmatched junction bases: 11. The CDR3 sequence is 17 residues long. Germline CDR1 reads PRHDT; CDR2 reads FYEKMQ (reference sequence). CDR3 sequence (DNA): TGTGCCAGCAGCCCTAGCGGGAGTCGAGGATTGTACAATGAGCAGTTCTTC. Translation: CASSPSGSRGLYNEQFF.

The chain links TRBV7-6 to TRBJ2-1, with TRBD2 identical over 9 bases. This CDR3 has 16 amino acids. V dropped 4 bases and J dropped 2; count of bases not matched to a gene: 6. Germline CDR1 is SGHVS and CDR2 is FNYEAQ. The CDR3 DNA reads as TGTGCCAGCAGCTCTTTAGCGGGAGAAGCCTACAATGAGCAGTTCTTC. Translated: CASSSLAGEAYNEQFF.

The chain recombines TRBV28 with TRBJ1-5, with D hard to call. Trimming took 5 bases from V and 9 from J, leaving 17 bases between them. This CDR3 has 14 amino acids. Germline CDR1 is MDHEN and CDR2 is SYDVKM. The CDR3 DNA sequence: TGTGCCAGCAGTCTTGACCGGTCCCTAGGGCCCCAGCATTTT. Translated, it gives CASSLDRSLGPQHF.

The chain joins TRBV7-2 to TRBJ1-1; D is possibly TRBD1 (5 bases). Germline assignment: CDR1 SGHTA and CDR2 FQGNSA. The length of the CDR3 is 14 residues. V lost 3 bases, J lost 3 bases, and 11 bases lay in between. The CDR3 is CASSFRPGHTEAFF. The CDR3 region has the DNA TGTGCCAGCAGCTTTCGTCCAGGGCACACTGAAGCTTTCTTT.

The chain is built from TRBV5-5 and TRBJ2-7, with 9 nucleotides matching TRBD2. From germline, CDR1 is SGHKS and CDR2 YYEKEE (reference sequence). The CDR3 extends over 15 amino acids. Unmatched junction bases numbered 7, after V lost 5 bases and J lost 1 base. In DNA, the CDR3 is TGTGCCAGCAGTAGCGGGGGTACCGCGTCCTACGAGCAGTACTTC. Translated: CASSSGGTASYEQYF.

The V call is TRBV9, the J call TRBJ1-2; possibly TRBD1 for D (6 bases). This CDR3 has 14 residues. V lost 0 bases to trimming and J lost 3 bases, with 9 bases between them. CDR1 SGDLS and CDR2 YYNGEE come from the germline V gene. CDR3 in amino acids: CASSVAPGDYGYTF. The CDR3 DNA follows: TGTGCCAGCAGCGTAGCTCCAGGGGACTATGGCTACACCTTC.

V gene TRBV18 combines with J gene TRBJ1-5; D is unclear. From germline, CDR1 is KGHSH and CDR2 LQKENI. V was cut by 3 bases and J by 2 bases, with 11 bases left in between. The CDR3 has 15 amino acids. The CDR3 DNA sequence: TGTGCCAGCTCACCTCAGATTGAGGGCAATCAGCCCCAGCATTTT. Its translation: CASSPQIEGNQPQHF.

The chain links TRBV4-1 to TRBJ1-2, with D uncertain. This CDR3 comprises 14 residues. The ends were cut back, 1 base at V and 8 bases at J, with 14 bases in the middle. Germline CDR1 is MGHRA and CDR2 is YSYEKL. The CDR3 loop reads CASSQGRTTMGYTF. Here the CDR3 DNA reads TGCGCCAGCAGCCAAGGCCGGACTACCATGGGCTACACCTTC.

This clone was observed a few times. The rearrangement joins TRBV11-2 to TRBJ1-2; no definite D call. Trimming shortened V by 10 bases and J by 3 bases, and 12 bases separated the two germline ends. The CDR3 extends over 12 amino acids. Germline V lookup: CDR1 SGHAT, CDR2 FQNNGV. The CDR3 DNA sequence: TGTGCCACTGACCCGGGATACTATGGCTACACCTTC. It encodes CATDPGYYGYTF.

The chain combines TRBV30 with TRBJ1-3; 7 bases agree with TRBD1. The trim removed 2 bases at V and 2 bases at J, leaving 3 bases unmatched. The CDR3 totals 14 residues. Germline assignment: CDR1 GTSNPN and CDR2 SVGIG (reference sequence). The CDR3 is CAWSPGTAGNTIYF. The CDR3 coding sequence is TGTGCCTGGAGTCCCGGGACAGCTGGAAACACCATATATTTT.

The CDR3, as DNA: TGTGCCAGTACCTCACGAGGGAATAGCGGGAGGAAAGAGACCCAGTACTTC. Residues: CASTSRGNSGRKETQYF. This chain connects TRBV19 to TRBJ2-5; TRBD2 matches at 10 bases. The CDR3 is made up of 17 amino acids. The trim removed 7 bases at V and 3 bases at J, leaving 14 bases unmatched. Looked up from germline, CDR1 is LNHDA and CDR2 is SQIVND (reference sequence).

The V call is TRBV7-3, the J call TRBJ2-1; 8 bases align to TRBD2. Trimming at V came to 2 bases and at J to 0 bases, leaving 3 bases not matched to a gene. CDR3 size: 16 residues. The germline V gene encodes CDR1 SGHTA and CDR2 FQGTGA. CDR3 in amino acids: CASSLGGTSSYNEQFF. CDR3 nucleotides: TGTGCCAGCAGCTTAGGTGGGACTAGCTCCTACAATGAGCAGTTCTTC.

V gene TRBV19 combines with J gene TRBJ1-6; D gene uncertain. From germline, CDR1 is LNHDA and CDR2 SQIVND (reference sequence). The CDR3 has 13 amino acids. The germline V and J ends were trimmed by 6 bases and 6 bases, with 9 bases remaining between them. The CDR3 nucleotides read TGTGCCAGTAGAGGAGGAGTTAATTCACCCCTCCACTTT. Translation: CASRGGVNSPLHF.